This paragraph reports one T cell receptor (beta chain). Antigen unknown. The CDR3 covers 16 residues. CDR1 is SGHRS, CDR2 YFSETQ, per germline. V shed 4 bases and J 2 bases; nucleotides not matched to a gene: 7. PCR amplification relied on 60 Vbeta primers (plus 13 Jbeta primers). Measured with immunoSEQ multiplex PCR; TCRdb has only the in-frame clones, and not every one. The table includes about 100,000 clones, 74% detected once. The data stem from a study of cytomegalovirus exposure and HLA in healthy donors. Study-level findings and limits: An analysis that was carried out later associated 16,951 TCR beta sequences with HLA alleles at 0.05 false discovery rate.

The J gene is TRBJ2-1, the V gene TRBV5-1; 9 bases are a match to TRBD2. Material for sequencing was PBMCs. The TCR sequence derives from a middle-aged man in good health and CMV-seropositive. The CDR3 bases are TGCGCCAGCAGCCCCATAGCGGGAGTTGCCTACAATGAGCAGTTCTTC. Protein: CASSPIAGVAYNEQFF.